The entry that follows covers one TCR beta chain sequence. Each CDR3 protein is one row after TCRdb ran MiXCR on the PCR reads. This sample has about 14,000 distinct CDR3 sequences, with 46% found just once. This sample was included in a study of tumor-infiltrating lymphocytes in oesophageal squamous cell carcinoma. Trimming stripped 4 bases from V and 0 bases from J, with 19 bases between. The CDR3 sequence is 18 residues long. The germline gives CDR1 LGHNT, CDR2 FRNRAP. Sequencing was done on a sample of blood. The J gene is TRBJ2-1, the V gene TRBV12-5, with D possibly being TRBD2 (6 bases). This clonotype was sampled from a male donor with esophageal squamous cell carcinoma. This CDR3 reads CASGSALADRVSYNEQFF. CDR3 DNA sequence: TGTGCTAGTGGTTCCGCCTTAGCGGACCGGGTCTCCTACAATGAGCAGTTCTTC.